The TCR beta chain under discussion was sequenced for a study of cytomegalovirus exposure and HLA in healthy donors. Points from the study as a whole: Another analysis was done later, and it associated roughly 15,000 TCR beta sequences with HLA alleles at 0.05 false discovery rate. Some V segments, TRBV6-2 and TRBV6-3 among them, were indistinguishable and were therefore excluded.

PCR employed 60 Vbeta and 13 Jbeta primers. Generated by immunoSEQ multiplex PCR, the TCRdb table keeps only in-frame clones and is missing some. The sample lists approximately 130,000 clones, around four fifths occurring once. This cohort consisted of healthy bone marrow donors. Trimming pared 1 base from V and 5 bases from J, leaving 11 bases between. The CDR3 spans 14 residues. CDR1 SEHNR and CDR2 FQNEAQ come from the germline V gene (reference sequence). As concerns this clone: Its antigen remains unknown.

Sequencing input: PBMCs. The chain has TRBV7-9 and TRBJ1-2; D unclear. This receptor was obtained from a man between 35 and 55 years old in good health and CMV-seronegative. The CDR3 nucleotides read TGTGCCAGCAGCTTAGGAGGGCCAGGATATGGCTACACCTTC. Amino acids: CASSLGGPGYGYTF.